This entry lists 9 T cell receptor beta chains sequenced from one sample in a study of molecular identifiers for immune sequencing clone quantification. MiXCR, applied by TCRdb to the PCR reads, yields one record per CDR3 protein. In the table there are approximately 500,000 distinct CDR3 sequences, about 25% of which are singletons. Source material: naive CD8+ T cells from blood, with Jurkat cell RNA spiked in. Subset noted: FACS-sorted CD8+CD4-CCR7+CD45RA+ naive T cells. These receptors were collected from a human donor in good health. Some libraries in this study had Jurkat cell RNA spiked in.

The chain combines TRBV2 with TRBJ2-1, with D possibly being TRBD2 (6 bases). CDR3 length equals 15 residues. Between the trimmed V and J ends, which lost 6 bases and 0 bases, there was a span of 12 bases. Germline CDR1 is SNHLY and CDR2 is FYNNEI. CDR3 bases: TGTGCCAGCAGGGCCCAGGGAGGCTCCTACAATGAGCAGTTCTTC. Protein sequence: CASRAQGGSYNEQFF.

As to this clonotype: This sequence may be a read error, since a much larger clone differs from it by one base. The chain carries TRBV9 and TRBJ2-6, with D possibly being TRBD1 (6 bases). The CDR3 totals 19 residues. The germline V gene has CDR1 SGDLS and CDR2 YYNGEE. The CDR3 DNA follows: TGTGCCAGCAACGTAAGTTGGACAGAAACACACTCTGGGGCCAACGTCCTGACTTTC. Translated: CASNVSWTETHSGANVLTF.

In regard to this clonotype: Since a much larger clone is just one base distant, this may be a read error. The rearrangement joins TRBV20-1 to TRBJ2-2; TRBD1 might be the D (5 bases). CDR1 DFQATT and CDR2 SNEGSKA come from the germline V gene (reference sequence). V lost 0 bases and J 4 bases, leaving 12 bases between the germline ends. The CDR3 has 15 residues. CDR3 in DNA: TGCAGTGCTAGAGAGGCAGGGATTAGCACCGGGGAGCTGTTTTTT. Protein product: CSAREAGISTGELFF.

V and J are TRBV30 and TRBJ1-2; a weak D match, TRBD1 (5 bases). The CDR3 spans 15 residues. Germline V gene data show CDR1 as GTSNPN and CDR2 as SVGIG (reference sequence). V dropped 6 bases and J dropped 3 bases, with 20 bases sitting between them. The CDR3 loop is CACSRGDQDYYGYTF. The CDR3 coding sequence is TGTGCCTGCTCCCGAGGGGATCAGGACTACTATGGCTACACCTTC.

The V and J genes are TRBV6-1 and TRBJ2-7; weak D call: TRBD1 (5 bases). V was trimmed by 6 bases and J by 5 bases, leaving 11 bases between them. CDR3 size: 12 residues. The V gene's germline CDR1 is MNHNS and CDR2 SASEGT. The CDR3 nucleotides read TGTGCCAGCAGAGAAACAGGCCACGAGCAGTACTTC. Translation: CASRETGHEQYF.

The sample holds many counts of this clonotype. The chain joins TRBV6-5 to TRBJ2-7; D perhaps matches TRBD1 (7 bases). Trimming removed 5 bases at V and 0 bases at J, with 11 bases between. Per germline, CDR1 MNHEY and CDR2 SVGAGI. The CDR3 consists of 14 residues. The CDR3 loop is CASSGRDSSYEQYF. CDR3 nucleotides: TGTGCCAGCAGTGGGCGGGACAGCTCCTACGAGCAGTACTTC.

The CDR3 protein is CSARLTSGRALSYNEQFF. The CDR3 nucleotides are TGCAGTGCTAGGTTGACTAGCGGGAGGGCGTTGTCTTACAATGAGCAGTTCTTC. V usage is TRBV20-1 and J usage is TRBJ2-1; 14 nucleotides line up with TRBD2. The CDR3 spans 18 residues. Germline CDR1 DFQATT, CDR2 SNEGSKA (reference sequence). V lost 3 bases and J lost 4; bases outside the gene matches: 11.

This clonotype was seen a handful of times. The genes are TRBV7-6 and TRBJ2-2, with 12 bases fitting TRBD2. The V gene's germline CDR1 is SGHVS and CDR2 FNYEAQ. The CDR3 runs 17 residues. Losses at the gene ends were 1 base for V and 8 bases for J; bases not matched to a gene: 8. In DNA form, the CDR3 reads TGTGCCAGCAGCTTAGTTCGACTAGCGGGAGACGGTGGGGAGCTGTTTTTT. Residues: CASSLVRLAGDGGELFF.

This chain uses TRBV6-2 or TRBV6-3 with TRBJ1-6; 9 bases line up with TRBD1. The J segment lost 1 base and the V segment lost 4 bases, leaving 5 bases of the junction unmatched. The length of the CDR3 is 17 residues. Germline V gives CDR1 MNHEY, CDR2 SVGEGT. DNA of the CDR3: TGTGCCAGCAGTTGGGACAGGGACGAGTCCTATAATTCACCCCTCCACTTT. Protein: CASSWDRDESYNSPLHF.